Each of the 9 T cell receptor beta chains below was sequenced from the same sample in a study of T-cell reconstitution after alpha-beta-depleted transplantation in children. Unique molecular identifiers were built into the TCRbeta library. TCRdb independently ran MiXCR on the PCR reads; one entry per CDR3 protein. The sample lists around 370,000 distinct CDR3 sequences, 15% to 20% occurring once. This material consisted of PBMCs, mostly from graft donor cells, taken 360 days after TCRalphabeta/CD19-depleted stem cell transplant. The receptors come from a male patient under 10 years old who had a stem cell transplant for acute lymphoblastic leukemia, so the T cells may come from the graft donor.

This clonotype has ten or more counts. V usage is TRBV7-9 and J usage is TRBJ2-3; 12 bases align to TRBD2. V trimming: 5 bases; J trimming: 2 bases; junction bases outside the gene matches: 8. Germline V gene lookup returns CDR1 SEHNR and CDR2 FQNEAQ (reference sequence). The CDR3 totals 17 residues. The CDR3 sequence is CASSISGTSGYTDTQYF. The DNA for the CDR3 is TGTGCCAGCAGCATCTCCGGGACTAGCGGGTACACAGATACGCAGTATTTT.

J is TRBJ1-4 and V is TRBV2, with 7 positions matching TRBD1. The CDR3 loop spans 14 amino acids. The V segment lost 4 bases and the J segment 4 bases; nucleotides outside the gene matches: 3. Per the germline V gene, CDR1 is SNHLY and CDR2 is FYNNEI. CDR3 sequence: CASSGDRVNEKLFF. The CDR3 DNA is TGTGCCAGCAGTGGGGACAGAGTTAATGAAAAACTGTTTTTT.

This clonotype appeared many times. The J gene is TRBJ2-3, the V gene TRBV6-5; tentatively, D is TRBD1 (6 bases). Germline V lookup: CDR1 MNHEY, CDR2 SVGAGI. Trimming removed 5 bases from V and 1 base from J, with 10 bases in between. The CDR3 length is 14 residues. CDR3 in amino acids: CASSNRDRTDTQYF. The CDR3 bases are TGTGCCAGCAGTAACAGGGACCGCACAGATACGCAGTATTTT.

The J gene is TRBJ2-3, the V gene TRBV11-1, with 10 bases aligning to TRBD2. The CDR3 sequence is 20 residues long. Germline assignment: CDR1 SGHAT and CDR2 FQDESV (reference sequence). V was clipped by 5 bases and J by 5 bases; unmatched bases: 22. The DNA for the CDR3 is TGTGCCAGCAGCCCGGTAGGGCCTAGCGGGAGAGGTCACTTTGGAGATACGCAGTATTTT. Its translation: CASSPVGPSGRGHFGDTQYF.

The genes are TRBV29-1 and TRBJ2-1; 7 nucleotides match TRBD2. The length of the CDR3 is 11 residues. Germline loops: CDR1 SQVTM, CDR2 ANQGSEA. CDR3 sequence reads: CSAWGGDEQFF. The CDR3 DNA is TGCAGTGCTTGGGGGGGGGATGAGCAGTTCTTC.

This sequence joins TRBV4-2 and TRBJ2-2; 13 bases map to TRBD2. After removal of 3 bases from V and 7 bases from J, the junction contained 8 bases not matched to a gene. Germline assignment: CDR1 LGHNA and CDR2 YNFKEQ. The CDR3 extends over 17 amino acids. The chain's CDR3 is CASSHDGLAGVHGELFF. CDR3 bases: TGTGCCAGCAGCCATGATGGACTAGCGGGAGTTCACGGGGAGCTGTTTTTT.

This clonotype was observed at least ten times. The chain has TRBV12-3 or TRBV12-4 and TRBJ2-7; 7 bases fit TRBD2. J was trimmed by 4 bases and V by 4 bases; bases with no gene match: 10. The length of the CDR3 is 15 residues. The CDR3 here is CASSYGRGSPYEQYF. The CDR3 DNA reads TGTGCCAGCAGTTACGGGCGCGGGAGTCCATACGAGCAGTACTTC.

V usage is TRBV27 and J usage is TRBJ2-7, with D uncertain. The length of the CDR3 is 12 residues. V lost 4 bases and J lost 5, with 9 bases in between. Looked up from germline, CDR1 is MNHEY and CDR2 is SMNVEV (reference sequence). In nucleotides, the CDR3 is TGTGCCAGCAGTTCCCTCTACGACGAGCAGTACTTC. Protein product: CASSSLYDEQYF.

The gene calls are TRBV12-3 or TRBV12-4 and TRBJ2-3, with unresolved D. This CDR3 region has 17 residues. V shed 3 bases and J shed 2 bases, with 18 bases lying between them. For the CDR3, the DNA is TGTGCCAGCAGTTTTCGGGCGTCCGATGCCCCCACAGATACGCAGTATTTT. This gives the protein CASSFRASDAPTDTQYF.